This T cell receptor beta chain was captured by sequencing in a study of cytomegalovirus exposure and HLA in healthy donors. Donors showed nominal health when sampled, although they likely had unrecorded immune exposures. PCR primers comprised 60 Vbeta and 13 Jbeta primers. Sequenced by immunoSEQ multiplex PCR; TCRdb stores in-frame clones only, minus some. The sample has about 150,000 clones, 75% seen once. A note on this clone: Antigen specificity is unknown. The junction does not match germline at one end; this may be a read error.

Germline lookup yields CDR1 MNHEY and CDR2 SVGAGI. This CDR3 contains 13 residues. General study points: Using a false discovery rate of 0.05, a later analysis showed that roughly 16,000 TCR beta sequences were associated with HLA alleles. An analysis that came later showed most CMV-associated TCR beta chains appearing HLA-restricted. In a later analysis, V- and J-gene trimming of beta chains associated with a DCLRE1C missense variant, replicated independently.

This TCR was recovered from a man younger than 30 in good health and CMV-seronegative. This chain connects TRBV6-5 to TRBJ1-1; D unclear. Specimen: PBMCs. For the CDR3, the DNA is TGTGCCAGCATTCCGCCGGGGTTCACTGAAGCTTCCTTT. The encoded protein is CASIPPGFTEASF.